This T cell receptor (beta chain) was captured by sequencing in a study of metastatic and nonmetastatic thyroid tumors. Notes on this clone: Its ends do not fully match the called genes, so a read error is possible.

Each patient went into thyroid surgery without having received any treatment. Germline CDR1 and CDR2: PRHDT and FYEKMQ (reference sequence). CDR3 length: 16 amino acids. TCRdb reanalyzed the PCR reads via MiXCR. The sample lists under 95,000 clones; roughly 13% were seen once. Material for sequencing was blood. The gene calls are TRBV13 and TRBJ2-4, with 7 bases matching TRBD1. The clonotype originates from a female donor with papillary thyroid cancer or a benign thyroid nodule (not recorded which). Some clones in this sample may be carry-over from other donors' samples. CDR3 DNA sequence: TGTGCCAGCAGCCTAGGACAGGTGGCTTCTTCTGGCATTCAGTACTTC. Translated: CASSLGQVASSGIQYF.